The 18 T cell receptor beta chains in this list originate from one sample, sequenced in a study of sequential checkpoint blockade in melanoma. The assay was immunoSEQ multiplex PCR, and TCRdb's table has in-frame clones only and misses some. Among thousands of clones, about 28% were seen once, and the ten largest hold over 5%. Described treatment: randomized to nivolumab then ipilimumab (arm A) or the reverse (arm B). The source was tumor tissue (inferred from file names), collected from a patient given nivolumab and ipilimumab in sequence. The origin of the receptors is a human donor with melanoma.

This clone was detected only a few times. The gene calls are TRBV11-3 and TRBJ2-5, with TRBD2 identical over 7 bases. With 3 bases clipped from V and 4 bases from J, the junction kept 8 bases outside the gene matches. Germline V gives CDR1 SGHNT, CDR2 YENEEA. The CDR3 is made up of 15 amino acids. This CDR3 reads CASSFSSGRLETQYF. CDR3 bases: TGTGCCAGCAGCTTTTCTTCCGGGAGGTTAGAGACCCAGTACTTC.

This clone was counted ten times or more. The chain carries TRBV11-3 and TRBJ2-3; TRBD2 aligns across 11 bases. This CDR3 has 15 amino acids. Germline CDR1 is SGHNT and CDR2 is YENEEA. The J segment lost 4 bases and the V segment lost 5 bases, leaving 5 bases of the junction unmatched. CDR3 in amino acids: CASSPTSGEADTQYF. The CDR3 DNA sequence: TGTGCCAGCAGCCCGACTAGCGGGGAGGCAGATACGCAGTATTTT.

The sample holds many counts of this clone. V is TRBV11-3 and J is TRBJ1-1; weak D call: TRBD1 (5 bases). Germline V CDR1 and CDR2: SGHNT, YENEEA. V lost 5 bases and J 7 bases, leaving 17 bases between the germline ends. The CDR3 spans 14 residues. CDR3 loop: CASSRPGPGNEAFF. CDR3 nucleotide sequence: TGTGCCAGCAGCCGGCCCGGACCAGGGAATGAAGCTTTCTTT.

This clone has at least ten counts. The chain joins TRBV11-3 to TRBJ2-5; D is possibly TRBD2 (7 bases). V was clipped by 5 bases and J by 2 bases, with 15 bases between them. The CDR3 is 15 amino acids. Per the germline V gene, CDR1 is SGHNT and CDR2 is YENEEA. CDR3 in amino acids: CASSPRGGGQETQYF. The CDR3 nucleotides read TGTGCCAGCAGCCCTAGGGGGGGCGGGCAAGAGACCCAGTACTTC.

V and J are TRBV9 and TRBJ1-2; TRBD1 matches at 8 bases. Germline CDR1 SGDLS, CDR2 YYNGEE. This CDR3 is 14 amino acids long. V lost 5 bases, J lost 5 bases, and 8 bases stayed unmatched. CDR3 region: CASSEVGQGYGYTF. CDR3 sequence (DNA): TGTGCCAGCAGTGAAGTCGGACAGGGTTATGGCTACACCTTC.

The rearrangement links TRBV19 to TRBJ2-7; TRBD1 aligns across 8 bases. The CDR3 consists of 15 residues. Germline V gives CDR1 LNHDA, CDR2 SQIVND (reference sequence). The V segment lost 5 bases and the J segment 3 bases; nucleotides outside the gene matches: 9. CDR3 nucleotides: TGTGCCAGTAGTCTCGGCGGACAGGGTATCTACGAGCAGTACTTC. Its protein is CASSLGGQGIYEQYF.

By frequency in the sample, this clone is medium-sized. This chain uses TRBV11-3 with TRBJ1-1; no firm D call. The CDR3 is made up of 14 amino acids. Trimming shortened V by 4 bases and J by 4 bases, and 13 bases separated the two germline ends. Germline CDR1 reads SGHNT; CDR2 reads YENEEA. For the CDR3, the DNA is TGTGCCAGCAGCTCGCATGGGGAGGCCACTGAAGCTTTCTTT. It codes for CASSSHGEATEAFF. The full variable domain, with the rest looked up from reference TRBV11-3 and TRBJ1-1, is EAGVVQSPRYKIIEKKQPVAFWCNPISGHNTLYWYLQNLGQGPELLIRYENEEAVDDSQLPKDRFSAERLKGVDSTLKIQPAELGDSAVYLCASSSHGEATEAFFGQGTRLTVV.

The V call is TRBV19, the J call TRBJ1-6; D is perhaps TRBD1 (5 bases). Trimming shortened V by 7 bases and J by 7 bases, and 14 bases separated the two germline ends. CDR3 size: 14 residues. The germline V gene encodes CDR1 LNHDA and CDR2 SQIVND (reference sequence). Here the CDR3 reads CASTGTGRNSPLHF. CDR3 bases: TGTGCCAGTACCGGGACTGGGAGAAATTCACCCCTCCACTTT. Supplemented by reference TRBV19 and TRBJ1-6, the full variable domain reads DGGITQSPKYLFRKEGQNVTLSCEQNLNHDAMYWYRQDPGQGLRLIYYSQIVNDFQKGDIAEGYSVSREKKESFPLTVTSAQKNPTAFYLCASTGTGRNSPLHFGNGTRLTVT.

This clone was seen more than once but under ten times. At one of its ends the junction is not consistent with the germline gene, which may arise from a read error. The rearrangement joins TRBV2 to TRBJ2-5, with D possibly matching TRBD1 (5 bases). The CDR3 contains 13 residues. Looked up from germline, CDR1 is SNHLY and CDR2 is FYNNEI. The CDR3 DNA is TGTGCCAGCGTACGTACAGGCCCAGAGGCCCAGTACTTC. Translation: CASVRTGPEAQYF.

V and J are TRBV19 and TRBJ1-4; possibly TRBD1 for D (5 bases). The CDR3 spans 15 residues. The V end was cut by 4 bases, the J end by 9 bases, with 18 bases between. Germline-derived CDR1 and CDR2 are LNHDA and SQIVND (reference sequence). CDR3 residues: CASSSTDRGRKKLFF. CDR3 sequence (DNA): TGTGCCAGTAGTAGTACGGATCGGGGGAGGAAAAAACTGTTTTTT.

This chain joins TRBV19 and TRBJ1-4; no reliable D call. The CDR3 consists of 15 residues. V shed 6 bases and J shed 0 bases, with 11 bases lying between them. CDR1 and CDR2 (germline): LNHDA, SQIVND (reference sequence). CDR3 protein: CASRSERATNEKLFF. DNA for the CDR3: TGTGCCAGTAGGTCCGAAAGAGCAACTAATGAAAAACTGTTTTTT.

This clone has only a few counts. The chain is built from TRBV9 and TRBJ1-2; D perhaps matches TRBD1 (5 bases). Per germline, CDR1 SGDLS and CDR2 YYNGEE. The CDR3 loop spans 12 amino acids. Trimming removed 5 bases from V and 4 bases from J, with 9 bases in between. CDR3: CASSDQGYGYTF. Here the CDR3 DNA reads TGTGCCAGCAGTGACCAGGGCTATGGCTACACCTTC.

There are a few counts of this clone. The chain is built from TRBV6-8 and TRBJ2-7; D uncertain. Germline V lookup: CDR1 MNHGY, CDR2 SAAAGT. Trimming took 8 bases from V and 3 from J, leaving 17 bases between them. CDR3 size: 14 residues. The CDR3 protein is CASEPGGSFYEQYF. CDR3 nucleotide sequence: TGTGCCAGCGAGCCCGGTGGCAGCTTCTACGAGCAGTACTTC.

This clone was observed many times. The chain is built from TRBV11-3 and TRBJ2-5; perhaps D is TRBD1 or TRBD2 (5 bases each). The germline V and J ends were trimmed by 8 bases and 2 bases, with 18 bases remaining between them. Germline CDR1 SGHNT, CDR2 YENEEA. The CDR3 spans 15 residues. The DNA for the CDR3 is TGTGCCAGCTCTTCGGTGAGGGGAACACAAGAGACCCAGTACTTC. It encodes CASSSVRGTQETQYF.

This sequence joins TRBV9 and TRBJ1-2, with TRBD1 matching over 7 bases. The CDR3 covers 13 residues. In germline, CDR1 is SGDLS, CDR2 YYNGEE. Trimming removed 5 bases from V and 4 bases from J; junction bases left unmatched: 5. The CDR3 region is CASSTGDGYGYTF. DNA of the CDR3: TGTGCCAGCAGTACAGGGGACGGCTATGGCTACACCTTC.

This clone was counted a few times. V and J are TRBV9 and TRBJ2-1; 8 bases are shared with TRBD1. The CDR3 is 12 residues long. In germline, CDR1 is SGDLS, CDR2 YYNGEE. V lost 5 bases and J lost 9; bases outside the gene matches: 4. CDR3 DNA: TGTGCCAGCAGACTAGACAGGGGTGAGCAGTTCTTC. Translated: CASRLDRGEQFF.

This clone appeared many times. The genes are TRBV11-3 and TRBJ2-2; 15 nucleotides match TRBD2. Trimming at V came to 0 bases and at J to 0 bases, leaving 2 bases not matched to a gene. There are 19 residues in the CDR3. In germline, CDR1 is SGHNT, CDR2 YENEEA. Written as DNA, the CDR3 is TGTGCCAGCAGCTTAGAGGGACTAGCGGGAGGAACGAACACCGGGGAGCTGTTTTTT. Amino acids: CASSLEGLAGGTNTGELFF.

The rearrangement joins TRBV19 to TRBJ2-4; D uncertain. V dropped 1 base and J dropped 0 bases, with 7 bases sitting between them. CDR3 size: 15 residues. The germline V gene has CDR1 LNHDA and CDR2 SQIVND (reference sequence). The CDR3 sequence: CASSIGPLAKNIQYF. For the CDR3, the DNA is TGTGCCAGTAGTATAGGCCCACTAGCCAAAAACATTCAGTACTTC.